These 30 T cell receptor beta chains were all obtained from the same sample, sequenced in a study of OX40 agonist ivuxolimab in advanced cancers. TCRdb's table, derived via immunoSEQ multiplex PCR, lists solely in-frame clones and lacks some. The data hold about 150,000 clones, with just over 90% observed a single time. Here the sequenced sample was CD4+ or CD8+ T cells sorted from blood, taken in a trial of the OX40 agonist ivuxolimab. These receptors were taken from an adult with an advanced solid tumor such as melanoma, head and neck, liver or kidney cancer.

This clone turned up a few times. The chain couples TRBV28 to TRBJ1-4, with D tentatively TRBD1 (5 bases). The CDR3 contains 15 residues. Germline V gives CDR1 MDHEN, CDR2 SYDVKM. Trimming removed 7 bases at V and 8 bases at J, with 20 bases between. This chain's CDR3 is CASTPWGRTSEKLFF. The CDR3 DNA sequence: TGTGCCAGCACACCATGGGGCAGGACATCAGAAAAACTGTTTTTT.

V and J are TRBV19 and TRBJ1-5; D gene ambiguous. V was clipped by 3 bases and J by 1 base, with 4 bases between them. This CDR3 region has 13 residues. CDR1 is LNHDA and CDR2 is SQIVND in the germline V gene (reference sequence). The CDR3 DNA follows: TGTGCCAGTAGTATGGGCAGCAATCAGCCCCAGCATTTT. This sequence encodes CASSMGSNQPQHF.

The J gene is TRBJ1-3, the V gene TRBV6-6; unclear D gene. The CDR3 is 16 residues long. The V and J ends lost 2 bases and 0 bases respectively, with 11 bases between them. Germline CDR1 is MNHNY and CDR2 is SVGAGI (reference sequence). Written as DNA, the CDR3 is TGTGCCAGCAGTTACGACGCGGGCCCCTCTGGAAACACCATATATTTT. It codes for CASSYDAGPSGNTIYF.

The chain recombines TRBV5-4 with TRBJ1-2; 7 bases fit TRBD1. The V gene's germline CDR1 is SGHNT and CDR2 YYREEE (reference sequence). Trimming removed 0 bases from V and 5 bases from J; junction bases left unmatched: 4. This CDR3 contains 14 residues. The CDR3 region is CASSLGGTEYGYTF. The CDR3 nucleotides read TGTGCCAGCAGCTTGGGGGGGACAGAGTATGGCTACACCTTC.

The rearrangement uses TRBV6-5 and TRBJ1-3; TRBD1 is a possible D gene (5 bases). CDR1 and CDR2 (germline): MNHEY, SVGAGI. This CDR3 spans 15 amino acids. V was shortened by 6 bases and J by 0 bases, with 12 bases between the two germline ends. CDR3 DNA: TGTGCCAGCAGCTCAAGACAGCGCTCTGGAAACACCATATATTTT. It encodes CASSSRQRSGNTIYF.

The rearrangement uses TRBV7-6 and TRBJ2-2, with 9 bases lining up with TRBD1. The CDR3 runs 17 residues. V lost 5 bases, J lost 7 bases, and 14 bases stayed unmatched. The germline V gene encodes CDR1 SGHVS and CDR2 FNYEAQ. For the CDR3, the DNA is TGTGCCAGCAGCCTCCAAAGCGGGACAGGGCTTAACGGGGAGCTGTTTTTT. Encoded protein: CASSLQSGTGLNGELFF.

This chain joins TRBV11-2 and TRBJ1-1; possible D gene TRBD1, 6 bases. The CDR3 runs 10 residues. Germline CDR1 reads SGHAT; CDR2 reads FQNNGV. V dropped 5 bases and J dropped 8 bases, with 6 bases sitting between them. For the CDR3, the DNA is TGTGCCAGCAGCCAGGGGGAAGCTTTCTTT. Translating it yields CASSQGEAFF. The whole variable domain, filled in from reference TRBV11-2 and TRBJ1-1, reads EAGVAQSPRYKIIEKRQSVAFWCNPISGHATLYWYQQILGQGPKLLIQFQNNGVVDDSQLPKDRFSAERLKGVDSTLKIQPAKLEDSAVYLCASSQGEAFFGQGTRLTVV.

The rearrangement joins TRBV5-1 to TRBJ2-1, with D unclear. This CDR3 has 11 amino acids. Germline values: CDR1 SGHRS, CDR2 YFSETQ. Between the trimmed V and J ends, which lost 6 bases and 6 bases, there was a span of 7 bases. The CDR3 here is CASKTSNEQFF. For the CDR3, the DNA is TGCGCCAGCAAGACTTCCAATGAGCAGTTCTTC. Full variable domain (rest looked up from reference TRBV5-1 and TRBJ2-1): KAGVTQTPRYLIKTRGQQVTLSCSPISGHRSVSWYQQTPGQGLQFLFEYFSETQRNKGNFPGRFSGRQFSNSRSEMNVSTLELGDSALYLCASKTSNEQFFGPGTRLTVL.

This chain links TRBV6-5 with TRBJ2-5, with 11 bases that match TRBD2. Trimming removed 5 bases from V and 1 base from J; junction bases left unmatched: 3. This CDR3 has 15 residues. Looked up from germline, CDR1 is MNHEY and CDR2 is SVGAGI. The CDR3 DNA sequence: TGTGCCAGCAGTACTAGCGGGGGCCTCCAAGAGACCCAGTACTTC. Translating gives CASSTSGGLQETQYF.

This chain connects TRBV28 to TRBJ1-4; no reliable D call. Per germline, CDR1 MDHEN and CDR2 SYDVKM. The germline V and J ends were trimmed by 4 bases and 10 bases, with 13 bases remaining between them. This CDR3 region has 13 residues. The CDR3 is CASSSRSPGKLFF. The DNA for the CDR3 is TGTGCCAGCAGTTCTAGAAGCCCGGGAAAACTGTTTTTT. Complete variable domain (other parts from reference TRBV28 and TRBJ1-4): DVKVTQSSRYLVKRTGEKVFLECVQDMDHENMFWYRQDPGLGLRLIYFSYDVKMKEKGDIPEGYSVSREKKERFSLILESASTNQTSMYLCASSSRSPGKLFFGSGTQLSVL.

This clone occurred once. CDR3 in amino acids: CASSGTSGPTDTQYF. In DNA, the CDR3 is TGCGCCAGCAGCGGTACTAGCGGCCCCACAGATACGCAGTATTTT. The genes are TRBV5-1 and TRBJ2-3; 8 bases are shared with TRBD2. V was clipped by 4 bases and J by 2 bases; unmatched bases: 6. This CDR3 contains 15 residues. CDR1 SGHRS and CDR2 YFSETQ come from the germline V gene.

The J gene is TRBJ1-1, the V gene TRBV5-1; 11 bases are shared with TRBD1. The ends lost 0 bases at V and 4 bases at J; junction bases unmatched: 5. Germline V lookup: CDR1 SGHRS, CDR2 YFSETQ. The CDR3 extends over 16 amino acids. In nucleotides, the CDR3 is TGCGCCAGCAGCTTGGAGGCCGGGACAGGGGGCACTGAAGCTTTCTTT. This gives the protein CASSLEAGTGGTEAFF. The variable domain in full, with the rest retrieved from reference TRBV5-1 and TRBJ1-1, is KAGVTQTPRYLIKTRGQQVTLSCSPISGHRSVSWYQQTPGQGLQFLFEYFSETQRNKGNFPGRFSGRQFSNSRSEMNVSTLELGDSALYLCASSLEAGTGGTEAFFGQGTRLTVV.

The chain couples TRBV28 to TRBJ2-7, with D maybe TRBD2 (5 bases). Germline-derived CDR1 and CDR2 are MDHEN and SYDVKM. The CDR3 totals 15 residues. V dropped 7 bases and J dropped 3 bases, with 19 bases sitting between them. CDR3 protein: CASTLLGRRHYEQYF. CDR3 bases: TGTGCCAGCACCCTGCTAGGGAGAAGGCACTACGAGCAGTACTTC.

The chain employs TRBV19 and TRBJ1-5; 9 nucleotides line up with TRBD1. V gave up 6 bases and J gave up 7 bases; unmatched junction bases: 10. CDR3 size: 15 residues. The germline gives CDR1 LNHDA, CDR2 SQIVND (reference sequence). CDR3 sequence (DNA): TGTGCCAGTAGACCCACGGACAGGGGCCCCCAGCCCCAGCATTTT. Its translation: CASRPTDRGPQPQHF. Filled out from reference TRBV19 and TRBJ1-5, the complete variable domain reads DGGITQSPKYLFRKEGQNVTLSCEQNLNHDAMYWYRQDPGQGLRLIYYSQIVNDFQKGDIAEGYSVSREKKESFPLTVTSAQKNPTAFYLCASRPTDRGPQPQHFGDGTRLSIL.

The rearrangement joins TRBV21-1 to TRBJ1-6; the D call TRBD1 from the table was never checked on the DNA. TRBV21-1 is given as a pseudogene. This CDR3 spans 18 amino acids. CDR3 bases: TGTGCCAGCAGCAAGAGACAGGTTATCGGTCGAGATAATTCACCCCTCCACTTT. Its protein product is CASSKRQVIGRDNSPLHF.

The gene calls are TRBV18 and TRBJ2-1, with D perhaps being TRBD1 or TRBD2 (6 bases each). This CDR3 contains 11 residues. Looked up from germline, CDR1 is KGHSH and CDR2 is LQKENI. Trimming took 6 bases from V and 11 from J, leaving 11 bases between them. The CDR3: CASSEGGQQFF. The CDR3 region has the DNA TGTGCCAGCTCGGAGGGGGGACAGCAGTTCTTC.

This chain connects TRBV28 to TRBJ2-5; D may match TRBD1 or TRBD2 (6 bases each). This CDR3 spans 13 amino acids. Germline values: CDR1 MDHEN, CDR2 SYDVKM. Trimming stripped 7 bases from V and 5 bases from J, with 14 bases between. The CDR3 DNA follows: TGTGCCAGCACCCTGGGGGGCCGGGAGACCCAGTACTTC. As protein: CASTLGGRETQYF.

CDR3 in amino acids: CASSRRGPRAADTQYF. The CDR3 coding sequence is TGCGCCAGCAGCCGGCGGGGCCCGAGGGCCGCAGATACGCAGTATTTT. The rearrangement uses TRBV4-3 and TRBJ2-3; D is possibly TRBD2 (6 bases). V gave up 4 bases and J gave up 4 bases, with 18 bases separating them. Germline assignment: CDR1 LGHNA and CDR2 YSLEER. This CDR3 has 16 amino acids.

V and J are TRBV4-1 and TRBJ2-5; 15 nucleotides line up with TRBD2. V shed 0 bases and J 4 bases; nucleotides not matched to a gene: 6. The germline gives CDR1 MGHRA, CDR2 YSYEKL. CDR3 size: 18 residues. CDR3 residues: CASSQDRTSGGAGETQYF. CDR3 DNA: TGCGCCAGCAGCCAAGATCGGACTAGCGGGGGGGCCGGAGAGACCCAGTACTTC.

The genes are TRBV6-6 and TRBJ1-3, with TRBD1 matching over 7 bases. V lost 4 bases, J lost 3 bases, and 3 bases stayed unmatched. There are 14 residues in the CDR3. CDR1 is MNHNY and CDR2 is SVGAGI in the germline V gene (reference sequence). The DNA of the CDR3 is TGTGCCAGCAGTTTCGGGGACAGTGGAAACACCATATATTTT. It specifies CASSFGDSGNTIYF.

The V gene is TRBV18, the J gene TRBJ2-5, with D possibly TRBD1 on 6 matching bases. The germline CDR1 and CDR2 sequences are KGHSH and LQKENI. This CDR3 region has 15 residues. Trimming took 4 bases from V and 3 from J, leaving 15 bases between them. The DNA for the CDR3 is TGTGCCAGCTCACTTCAGACAGGCCCCAAAGAGACCCAGTACTTC. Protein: CASSLQTGPKETQYF.

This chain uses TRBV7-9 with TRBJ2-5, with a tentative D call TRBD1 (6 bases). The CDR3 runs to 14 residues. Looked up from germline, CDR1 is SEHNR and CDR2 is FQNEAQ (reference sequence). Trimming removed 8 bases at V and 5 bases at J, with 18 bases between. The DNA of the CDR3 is TGTGCCAGCTATGAACAGGGTCCGTGGGAGACCCAGTACTTC. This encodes CASYEQGPWETQYF.

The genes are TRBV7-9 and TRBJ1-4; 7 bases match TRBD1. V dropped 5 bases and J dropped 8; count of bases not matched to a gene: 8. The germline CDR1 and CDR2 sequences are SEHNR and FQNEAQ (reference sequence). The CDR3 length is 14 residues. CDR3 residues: CASSIRQGGEKLFF. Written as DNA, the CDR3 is TGTGCCAGCAGCATAAGGCAGGGGGGCGAAAAACTGTTTTTT.

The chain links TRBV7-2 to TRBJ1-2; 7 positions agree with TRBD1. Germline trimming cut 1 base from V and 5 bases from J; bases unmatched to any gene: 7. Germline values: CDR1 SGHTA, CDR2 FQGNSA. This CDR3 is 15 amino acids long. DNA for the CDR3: TGTGCCAGCAGCTTAGTAAGGGACAGCGAATATGGCTACACCTTC. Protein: CASSLVRDSEYGYTF.

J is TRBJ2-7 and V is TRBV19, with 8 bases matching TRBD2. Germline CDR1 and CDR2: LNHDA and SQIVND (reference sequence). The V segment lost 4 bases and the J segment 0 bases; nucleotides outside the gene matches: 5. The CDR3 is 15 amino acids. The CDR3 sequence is CASSTQLAASYEQYF. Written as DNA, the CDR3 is TGTGCCAGTAGTACCCAACTAGCGGCCTCCTACGAGCAGTACTTC.

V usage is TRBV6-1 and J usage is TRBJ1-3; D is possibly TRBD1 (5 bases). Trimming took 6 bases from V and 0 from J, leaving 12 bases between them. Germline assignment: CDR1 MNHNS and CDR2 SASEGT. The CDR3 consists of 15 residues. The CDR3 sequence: CASSTRGSSGNTIYF. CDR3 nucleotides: TGTGCCAGCAGCACAAGGGGTAGCTCTGGAAACACCATATATTTT.

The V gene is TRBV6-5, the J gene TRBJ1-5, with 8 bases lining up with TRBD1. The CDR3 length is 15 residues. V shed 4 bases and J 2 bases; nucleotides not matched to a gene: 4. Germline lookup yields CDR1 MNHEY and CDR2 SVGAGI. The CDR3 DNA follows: TGTGCCAGCAGTTCACAGGGGGAAGGCAATCAGCCCCAGCATTTT. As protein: CASSSQGEGNQPQHF.

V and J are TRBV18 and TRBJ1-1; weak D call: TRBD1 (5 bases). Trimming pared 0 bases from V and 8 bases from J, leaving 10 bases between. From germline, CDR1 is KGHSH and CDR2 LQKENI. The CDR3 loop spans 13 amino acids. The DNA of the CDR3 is TGTGCCAGCTCACCACCGACCTACAGGGAAGCTTTCTTT. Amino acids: CASSPPTYREAFF.

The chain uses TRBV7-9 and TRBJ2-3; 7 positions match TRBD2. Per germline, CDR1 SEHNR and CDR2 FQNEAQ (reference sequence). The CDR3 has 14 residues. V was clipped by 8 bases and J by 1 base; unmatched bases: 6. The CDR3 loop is CASRLAEGTDTQYF. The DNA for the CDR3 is TGTGCCAGCCGTCTAGCGGAGGGCACAGATACGCAGTATTTT. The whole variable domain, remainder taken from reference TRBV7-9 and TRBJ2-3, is DTGVSQNPRHKITKRGQNVTFRCDPISEHNRLYWYRQTLGQGPEFLTYFQNEAQLEKSRLLSDRFSAERPKGSFSTLEIQRTEQGDSAMYLCASRLAEGTDTQYFGPGTRLTVL.

Here the CDR3 reads CASSLVPTGELFF. The CDR3 DNA reads TGTGCCAGCAGCTTAGTTCCCACCGGGGAGCTGTTTTTT. V is TRBV7-2 and J is TRBJ2-2; D uncertain. The CDR3 has 13 amino acids. V was shortened by 1 base and J by 4 bases, with 4 bases between the two germline ends. Germline CDR1 is SGHTA and CDR2 is FQGNSA. Using reference TRBV7-2 and TRBJ2-2 for the parts outside the CDR3, the full variable domain is GAGVSQSPSNKVTEKGKDVELRCDPISGHTALYWYRQSLGQGLEFLIYFQGNSAPDKSGLPSDRFSAERTGGSVSTLTIQRTQQEDSAVYLCASSLVPTGELFFGEGSRLTVL.